Listed below are T cell receptor beta chains from one sample, sequenced in a study of cytomegalovirus exposure and HLA in healthy donors. Generated by immunoSEQ multiplex PCR, the TCRdb table keeps only in-frame clones and is missing some. Counted here are roughly 60,000 clones, approximately 70% occurring once; the ten biggest clones make up less than 20%. Sequenced: PBMCs. The receptors were sampled from an older woman in good health and CMV-seropositive. CDR3s include the opening cysteine and the closing phenylalanine or tryptophan. The D gene is left open where the match is weak. Where a row states a size, it is once, few, many or the class of an expanded clone; other rows omit it.

>TRBJ1-4|NA|TRBV9|NA
TGTGCCAGCAGTCGGAACCCAGGGAACAGAACTAATGAAAAACTGTTTTTT
CASSRNPGNRTNEKLFF
>TRBJ1-1|TRBD1|TRBV6-1|few
TGTGCCAGCAGTGTTGGGGACAGGGGAGGGACTGAAGCTTTCTTT
CASSVGDRGGTEAFF
>TRBJ1-3|NA|TRBV5-4|NA
TGTGCCAGCAGCTTGGCCAATTACAGGGTCTCTGGAAACACCATATATTTT
CASSLANYRVSGNTIYF
>TRBJ2-5|NA|TRBV2|few
TGTGCCAGCAGTGAACAGCAAGAGACCCAGTACTTC
CASSEQQETQYF
>TRBJ1-2|NA|TRBV19|NA
TGTGCCAGTAGTATTGAGCTGTCTAACTATGGCTACACCTTC
CASSIELSNYGYTF
>TRBJ2-7|NA|TRBV18|NA
TGTGCCAGCTCACTTAGGGGCCTTAACTACGAGCAGTACTTC
CASSLRGLNYEQYF
>TRBJ1-1|TRBD1|TRBV7-2|NA
TGTGCCAGCAGCATTACAGGGGGGAACACTGAAGCTTTCTTT
CASSITGGNTEAFF
>TRBJ1-4|NA|TRBV11-2|NA
TGTGCCAGCAGCTTGGAGCCGGAGGCTTCAACTAATGAAAAACTGTTTTTT
CASSLEPEASTNEKLFF
>TRBJ2-7|TRBD1|TRBV6-6|NA
TGTGCCAGCAGTTCGGACAGGGAAAGGATCTACGAGCAGTACTTC
CASSSDRERIYEQYF
>TRBJ2-1|TRBD2|TRBV7-6|NA
TGTGCCAGCAGCTCCACCCCACTAGCGGGGGGAAGGGAGCAGTTCTTC
CASSSTPLAGGREQFF
>TRBJ1-6|TRBD1|TRBV6-5|few
TGTGCCAGCAGTTCGACAGGGGATAATTCACCCCTCCACTTT
CASSSTGDNSPLHF
>TRBJ1-4|NA|TRBV4-3|NA
TGCGCCAGCAGCCAAGGGCACAGATACCCTAATGAAAAACTGTTTTTT
CASSQGHRYPNEKLFF
>TRBJ2-1|NA|TRBV4-3|NA
TGCGCCAGCAGCCCCGCAGGGACCTACAATGAGCAGTTCTTC
CASSPAGTYNEQFF
>TRBJ2-7|TRBD2|TRBV27|few
TGTGCCAGCAGGCTGGGGGGGTCGTACTACGAGCAGTACTTC
CASRLGGSYYEQYF
>TRBJ1-3|TRBD1|TRBV9|NA
TGTGCCAGCAGCCCTCAGGGGACAGCCTCTGGAAACACCATATATTTT
CASSPQGTASGNTIYF
>TRBJ1-2|NA|TRBV27|NA
TGTGCCAGCAGTTTAGGACCCAAACAGGGTGGCTACACCTTC
CASSLGPKQGGYTF
>TRBJ1-2|NA|TRBV23-1|NA
TGCGCCAGCAGTCAAGACCGGGACACGGATGGGATTGGCTACACCTTC
CASSQDRDTDGIGYTF
>TRBJ1-6|NA|TRBV30|NA
TGTGCCTGGAGCGACGGAGTCTATTCACCCCTCCACTTT
CAWSDGVYSPLHF
>TRBJ1-6|NA|TRBV11-3|NA
TGTGCCAGCAGCTCGACAAACTTGGATCCCCTCCACTTT
CASSSTNLDPLHF
>TRBJ1-5|NA|TRBV28|NA
TGTGCCAGCAGTTTATTTAAACAGCCCCAGCATTTT
CASSLFKQPQHF
>TRBJ1-2|TRBD1|TRBV16|few
TGTGCCAGCAGCCCCGGGACAGGCCTCAACTATGGCTACACCTTC
CASSPGTGLNYGYTF
>TRBJ2-7|TRBD1|TRBV5-1|NA
TGCGCCAGCAGGGGACAGGGGGCGGTCAACGAGCAGTACTTC
CASRGQGAVNEQYF
>TRBJ1-2|NA|TRBV2|once
TGTGCCAGCGATAGGGGCGTACAGGGCTATGGCTACACCTTC
CASDRGVQGYGYTF
>TRBJ2-2|TRBD2|TRBV29-1|NA
TGCAGCGCCATACTAGCGGTGGGAAACACCGGGGAGCTGTTTTTT
CSAILAVGNTGELFF
>TRBJ2-5|NA|TRBV30|NA
TGTGCCTGGAGTGTTATCGGGGAGATCCAGTACTTC
CAWSVIGEIQYF
>TRBJ2-7|TRBD1|TRBV6-5|once
TGTGCCAGCAGTCCAAGACAGGGCTACGAGCAGTACTTC
CASSPRQGYEQYF
>TRBJ1-5|TRBD1|TRBV4-3|NA
TGCGCCAGCAGCCAAAGGGGACAGGGAAGCAATCAGCCCCAGCATTTT
CASSQRGQGSNQPQHF
>TRBJ2-1|NA|TRBV4-3|NA
TGCGCCAGCAGCCAAGTAATAAGCGAAGACGAGCAGTTCTTC
CASSQVISEDEQFF
>TRBJ1-1|TRBD1|TRBV6-4|NA
TGTGCCAGCAGGGAATCAGGGGGCACTGAAGCTTTCTTT
CASRESGGTEAFF
>TRBJ1-2|NA|TRBV10-3|NA
TGTGCCATCAGTCCTCTAACATTGACAGGCGGTGGTGGTAACTATGGCTACACCTTC
CAISPLTLTGGGGNYGYTF
>TRBJ2-3|NA|TRBV4-1|NA
TGCGCCAGCAGCCAAGTCTTCGTTAGAGGCCCCACAGATACGCAGTATTTT
CASSQVFVRGPTDTQYF
>TRBJ1-2|NA|TRBV5-6|once
TGTGCCAGCAGCGTCCCCGCCACACAAGAAAACTATGGCTACACCTTC
CASSVPATQENYGYTF
>TRBJ2-1|NA|TRBV5-1|NA
TGCGCCAGCAGCTTGGGCCTAGCAGTCGATGAGCAGTTCTTC
CASSLGLAVDEQFF
>TRBJ2-3|NA|TRBV4-3|NA
TGCGCCAGCAGCCGTGAACTCACAGATACGCAGTATTTT
CASSRELTDTQYF
>TRBJ2-7|NA|TRBV4-1|NA
TGCGCCAGCAGCCAAGATCCCGGGGACTTGGACTACGAGCAGTACTTC
CASSQDPGDLDYEQYF
>TRBJ1-1|TRBD1|TRBV9|few
TGTGCCAGCAGCCCGAGGACAGGGATGAACACTGAAGCTTTCTTT
CASSPRTGMNTEAFF
>TRBJ1-6|TRBD1|TRBV19|few
TGTGCCAGTTCAACGGAGGGGGCGCGAAATTCACCCCTCCACTTT
CASSTEGARNSPLHF
>TRBJ2-7|TRBD1|TRBV6-5|NA
TGTGCCAGCAGTACCTGGACAGGGGTGGTCGAGCAGTACTTC
CASSTWTGVVEQYF
>TRBJ2-7|NA|TRBV7-9|NA
TGTGCCAGCAGCGATCCCTATTTGGGAGCACCCGACGAGCAGTACTTC
CASSDPYLGAPDEQYF
>TRBJ2-1|TRBD2|TRBV10-2|NA
TGCGCCAGCAGCATAGGGAGCGGGATAGCTGAGCAGTTCTTC
CASSIGSGIAEQFF
>TRBJ2-1|TRBD2|TRBV4-2|NA
TGTGCCAGCAGCCATGAACTAGCGGGGGGGGACAATGAGCAGTTCTTC
CASSHELAGGDNEQFF
>TRBJ1-5|NA|TRBV4-3|NA
TGCGCCAGCAGCCTCTTCAGAGAGGATAGCAATCAGCCCCAGCATTTT
CASSLFREDSNQPQHF
>TRBJ2-3|TRBD2|TRBV11-2|NA
TGTGCCAGCAGCCCAGGGGCGGGGGGGTATGATACGCAGTATTTT
CASSPGAGGYDTQYF
>TRBJ2-2|NA|TRBV6-5|NA
TGTGCCAGCAGGGCAGGGCGCACCGGGGAGCTGTTTTTT
CASRAGRTGELFF
>TRBJ2-7|NA|TRBV7-9|NA
TGTTCCAGCAGCCCCCCCCCACGTTTTAGCTACGAGCAGTACTTC
CSSSPPPRFSYEQYF
>TRBJ1-1|NA|TRBV2|NA
TGTGCCAGCAGTGCGGTGTCCTCAACGATTAACACTGAAGCTTTCTTT
CASSAVSSTINTEAFF
>TRBJ2-1|NA|TRBV19|many
TGTGCCAGTAGTGTCCGGGACTTCCCACCCAATGAGCAGTTCTTC
CASSVRDFPPNEQFF
>TRBJ1-4|NA|TRBV7-2|NA
TGTGCCAGCAGCTCCTTCACAGGGAGCGCTAATGAAAAACTGTTTTTT
CASSSFTGSANEKLFF
>TRBJ1-2|TRBD1|TRBV19|NA
TGTGCCAGTAGTATTCCCTCCGGGACAGGGGGCTATGGCTACACCTTC
CASSIPSGTGGYGYTF
>TRBJ2-7|NA|TRBV28|NA
TGTGCCAGCAGTTCGACAGATTACGAGCAGTACTTC
CASSSTDYEQYF
>TRBJ1-1|NA|TRBV19|NA
TGTGCCCCAAGCGGCAGGGGAGCTTTCTTT
CAPSGRGAFF
>TRBJ2-3|TRBD1|TRBV30|few
TGTGCCTACAGGACAGGGGGCAGGGGCACAGATACGCAGTATTTT
CAYRTGGRGTDTQYF
>TRBJ1-1|NA|TRBV10-3|NA
TGTGCCATCAGTGCACAGGGAGTTGAAGCTTTCTTT
CAISAQGVEAFF
>TRBJ2-1|TRBD2|TRBV7-2|few
TGTGCCAGCACCGAGTCTAGCGGGGGGGTCTATGAGCAGTTCTTC
CASTESSGGVYEQFF
>TRBJ1-1|NA|TRBV5-1|NA
TGCGCCAGCAGACCCCAGGGGACGAACACTGAAGCTTTCTTT
CASRPQGTNTEAFF
>TRBJ2-5|NA|TRBV10-3|NA
TGTGCCATCAGTGAACGGCCAGGGGAGGAGACCCAGTACTTC
CAISERPGEETQYF
>TRBJ1-5|NA|TRBV9|NA
TGTGCCAGCAGCCTAGGGCTTGGCAATCAGCCCCAGCATTTT
CASSLGLGNQPQHF
>TRBJ1-1|TRBD1|TRBV10-3|NA
TGTGCCATCAGTCTACAGGGGACGAACACTGAAGCTTTCTTT
CAISLQGTNTEAFF